Below, 10 T cell receptor beta chains from the same sample are listed, as sequenced in a study of beta chain features in type 1 diabetes listed by TCRdb under 2018. On the study overall, not on this receptor specifically: Type 1 diabetes patients showed a moderate but significant shortening of TCRB CDR3 length in all four CD4+ subsets.

To prepare the library, the immunoSEQ multiplex PCR assay was applied. The entire amount of isolated RNA was reverse transcribed using the High Capacity cDNA Reverse Transcription Kit, so the sequenced TCRB transcripts were expressed ones. In its TCRdb copy, this immuneACCESS table keeps in-frame sequences only and misses some clones. Where compared with another copy, unresolved V genes explain less than half of these, and the others have no known cause. The sample records roughly 220,000 clones, approximately 16% of which are singletons. About 0.08% of the sample is taken by the ten largest. These receptors have no known antigen. Sequences were obtained from naive CD4+ T cells from blood. The cell subset or site tag for this specimen amounts to: true naive CD4+ T cells. These receptor sequences come from a man aged 30-40 years with type 1 diabetes.

The rearrangement joins TRBV30 to TRBJ2-1; D gene unclear. Germline V gives CDR1 GTSNPN, CDR2 SVGIG (reference sequence). There are 11 residues in the CDR3. V gave up 1 base and J gave up 9 bases, with 7 bases separating them. The CDR3 sequence: CAWSGGIEQFF. As DNA, the CDR3 is TGTGCCTGGAGTGGTGGGATTGAGCAGTTCTTC. Full variable domain (rest looked up from reference TRBV30 and TRBJ2-1): SQTIHQWPATLVQPVGSPLSLECTVEGTSNPNLYWYRQAAGRGLQLLFYSVGIGQISSEVPQNLSASRPQDRQFILSSKKLLLSDSGFYLCAWSGGIEQFFGPGTRLTVL.

The table lists this clone with a few counts. The gene calls are TRBV9 and TRBJ2-1; the match to TRBD2 covers 7 bases. V trimming: 0 bases; J trimming: 0 bases; junction bases outside the gene matches: 3. CDR3 length: 16 residues. In germline, CDR1 is SGDLS, CDR2 YYNGEE. DNA for the CDR3: TGTGCCAGCAGCGTAGACCGCGGGAGCTCCTACAATGAGCAGTTCTTC. Protein: CASSVDRGSSYNEQFF. Full variable domain (missing parts from reference TRBV9 and TRBJ2-1): DSGVTQTPKHLITATGQRVTLRCSPRSGDLSVYWYQQSLDQGLQFLIQYYNGEERAKGNILERFSAQQFPDLHSELNLSSLELGDSALYFCASSVDRGSSYNEQFFGPGTRLTVL.

This clone turned up a few times. V gene TRBV29-1 combines with J gene TRBJ2-5; D might be TRBD1 (6 bases). This CDR3 has 14 residues. Germline loops: CDR1 SQVTM, CDR2 ANQGSEA. V lost 2 bases and J lost 1, with 11 bases in between. CDR3 region: CSVEQGRGQETQYF. CDR3 DNA: TGCAGCGTTGAACAGGGCAGGGGCCAAGAGACCCAGTACTTC.

This chain links TRBV6-6 with TRBJ2-1; no definite D call. V was cut by 0 bases and J by 5 bases, with 11 bases left in between. The CDR3 runs to 15 residues. CDR1 MNHNY and CDR2 SVGAGI come from the germline V gene (reference sequence). The CDR3 spells CASSYSIGQDNEQFF. Here the CDR3 DNA reads TGTGCCAGCAGTTACTCGATAGGGCAGGACAATGAGCAGTTCTTC.

The gene calls are TRBV4-3 and TRBJ1-4, with 7 nucleotides matching TRBD1. CDR1 is LGHNA, CDR2 YSLEER, per germline. V shed 0 bases, J shed 11 bases, and the junction held 9 bases outside the gene matches. This CDR3 comprises 15 residues. CDR3 protein: CASSQDDRENVKLFF. CDR3 bases: TGCGCCAGCAGCCAAGATGACAGGGAGAACGTGAAACTGTTTTTT.

This clone was recorded a few times. The chain uses TRBV28 and TRBJ2-4, with D hard to call. The V gene lost 4 bases and the J gene lost 0 bases, with 10 bases spanning the gap. The germline CDR1 and CDR2 sequences are MDHEN and SYDVKM. The CDR3 has 15 residues. The CDR3 bases are TGTGCCAGCAGTTGGGCCGGCCTAGCCAAAAACATTCAGTACTTC. It yields the protein CASSWAGLAKNIQYF.

V usage is TRBV30 and J usage is TRBJ2-2, with 11 nucleotides matching TRBD2. The length of the CDR3 is 15 residues. Germline CDR1 is GTSNPN and CDR2 is SVGIG (reference sequence). V trimming: 3 bases; J trimming: 5 bases; junction bases outside the gene matches: 5. This CDR3 is CAWRTSGSRTGELFF. The DNA of the CDR3 is TGTGCCTGGAGAACTAGCGGGAGTCGGACCGGGGAGCTGTTTTTT.

CDR3 sequence reads: CASSQDRQAFSGETQYF. CDR3 nucleotides: TGCGCCAGCAGCCAAGACAGACAGGCTTTCTCAGGGGAGACCCAGTACTTC. The V gene is TRBV4-1, the J gene TRBJ2-5; maybe TRBD1 (6 bases). Germline CDR1 reads MGHRA; CDR2 reads YSYEKL. With 0 bases removed from V and 5 bases from J, the gap between germline ends came to 19 bases. The CDR3 totals 17 residues.

Only a few counts were recorded for this clone. The chain uses TRBV28 and TRBJ2-1; 8 positions agree with TRBD1. V was clipped by 2 bases and J by 5 bases; unmatched bases: 5. The germline V gene has CDR1 MDHEN and CDR2 SYDVKM. The CDR3 is 15 residues long. CDR3 sequence (DNA): TGTGCCAGCAGTTTACCGCAGGGGGCTCACAATGAGCAGTTCTTC. Amino acid sequence: CASSLPQGAHNEQFF.

As regards this clone: The sample contains more than one DNA sequence encoding this CDR3. The chain combines TRBV7-2 with TRBJ2-7; D perhaps matches TRBD1 (5 bases). The CDR3 spans 13 residues. Germline loops: CDR1 SGHTA, CDR2 FQGNSA. Trimming removed 1 base from V and 1 base from J, with 5 bases in between. The CDR3 region is CASSLDRSYEQYF. Here the CDR3 DNA reads TGTGCCAGCAGCTTAGACAGGTCCTACGAGCAGTACTTC.